This TCR beta chain was retrieved from a study of cytomegalovirus exposure and HLA in healthy donors. Study background: The use of the same platform for the approximately 110 validation repertoires and the 550 to 850 first-cohort repertoires was reported by a later analysis. The study, taken as a whole, reports: While the bulk of TCR sequences proved rare, some public TCRs turned up in many donors. It was found in a later analysis that first-cohort TCR clusters tended to co-occur in the approximately 130 validation repertoires. In vitro, a few CMV-associated chains proved specific for CMV antigens.

Profiling relied on immunoSEQ multiplex PCR, and the TCRdb table lists in-frame clones only, not all of them. The profile covers 150,000 to 200,000 clones, with roughly 88% appearing a single time and 10% to 15% taken by the ten largest. This clone was detected a few times. Its target is unknown. Looked up from germline, CDR1 is SGDLS and CDR2 is YYNGEE. CDR3 length: 16 amino acids. The ends were cut back, 4 bases at V and 0 bases at J, with 13 bases in the middle. The sequenced material came from PBMCs. J is TRBJ2-2 and V is TRBV9; no clear D gene. This TCR was recovered from a woman in her twenties or thirties in good health and CMV-seropositive. The CDR3 loop is CASSKGISSNTGELFF. CDR3 in DNA: TGTGCCAGCAGCAAAGGTATTAGCTCGAACACCGGGGAGCTGTTTTTT.